Shown below are 5 T cell receptor beta chains from a single sample sequenced in a study of vaccination and CD4 T cells after COVID-19. Their cognate antigens are unknown. Cultured CD4+ T cell DNA was sequenced using the Oncomine TCR Beta short-read assay. TCRdb re-derived calls from the PCR reads in MiXCR, one entry per CDR3 protein. The sample yields thousands of distinct CDR3 sequences, 20% to 25% seen once. Treatment given: approximately 9-day PBMC culture with coronavirus spike peptide pools or control peptides (ViraFEST assay). Here the sequenced sample was CD4+ T cells from blood, cultured in vitro, taken after SARS-CoV-2 vaccination. Source of these receptors: a human donor who had recovered from COVID-19.

The rearrangement links TRBV6-2 or TRBV6-3 to TRBJ2-7; 9 positions match TRBD1. With V trimmed by 6 bases and J by 3 bases, 9 bases remained unmatched. This CDR3 is 15 amino acids long. Per germline, CDR1 MNHEY and CDR2 SVGEGT. As DNA, the CDR3 is TGTGCCAGCAGCTGGCCCGGGACAGGGAACTACGAGCAGTACTTC. Translating gives CASSWPGTGNYEQYF.

This clonotype was recorded once. J is TRBJ1-1 and V is TRBV5-4; D remains ambiguous. V lost 0 bases and J 1 base, leaving 4 bases between the germline ends. Germline V gene data show CDR1 as SGHNT and CDR2 as YYREEE (reference sequence). The CDR3 is 13 residues long. The CDR3 reads CASSLVPNTEAFF. The CDR3 DNA reads TGTGCCAGCAGCTTGGTTCCGAACACTGAAGCTTTCTTT.

The chain couples TRBV6-5 to TRBJ2-7; 9 bases line up with TRBD2. CDR1 is MNHEY and CDR2 is SVGAGI in the germline V gene. The CDR3 consists of 16 residues. V lost 0 bases and J lost 6; bases outside the gene matches: 9. The CDR3 here is CASSYSIGGGAGEQYF. Written as DNA, the CDR3 is TGTGCCAGCAGTTACTCGATAGGCGGGGGGGCGGGCGAGCAGTACTTC.

This chain links TRBV5-1 with TRBJ2-5; 8 positions match TRBD1. CDR3 length equals 17 residues. Germline CDR1 reads SGHRS; CDR2 reads YFSETQ. V lost 0 bases and J lost 0; bases outside the gene matches: 7. In nucleotides, the CDR3 is TGCGCCAGCAGCTTGGCCTGGCAGGGGGCTTACCAAGAGACCCAGTACTTC. Protein product: CASSLAWQGAYQETQYF. The full variable domain, rest sourced from reference TRBV5-1 and TRBJ2-5, is KAGVTQTPRYLIKTRGQQVTLSCSPISGHRSVSWYQQTPGQGLQFLFEYFSETQRNKGNFPGRFSGRQFSNSRSEMNVSTLELGDSALYLCASSLAWQGAYQETQYFGPGTRLLVL.

In its sample, this clonotype was seen a few times. The V gene is TRBV20-1, the J gene TRBJ1-2; no clear D gene. The CDR3 sequence is 12 residues long. V gave up 6 bases and J gave up 0 bases, with 8 bases separating them. Germline V gene sequence: CDR1 DFQATT, CDR2 SNEGSKA (reference sequence). CDR3 nucleotide sequence: TGCAGTGCGAAGACATCTAACTATGGCTACACCTTC. Translated, it gives CSAKTSNYGYTF.